Listed here are 22 T cell receptor beta chains from one sample, sequenced in a study of T-cell reconstitution after alpha-beta-depleted transplantation in children. Library preparation (for TCRbeta) was performed with unique molecular identifiers. A single record per CDR3 protein comes from TCRdb applying MiXCR to the PCR reads. The profile covers about 980,000 distinct CDR3 sequences, with about 31% appearing a single time and about 28% taken by the ten largest. This sample comprised PBMCs, mostly from graft donor cells, obtained 360 days after TCRalphabeta/CD19-depleted stem cell transplant. Source of these receptors: a boy under two years old who had a stem cell transplant for SCID, so the T cells may come from the graft donor.

The chain employs TRBV10-3 and TRBJ1-1; no definite D call. Trimming shortened V by 3 bases and J by 5 bases, and 13 bases separated the two germline ends. The length of the CDR3 is 14 residues. Germline CDR1 and CDR2: ENHRY and SYGVKD. CDR3 sequence: CAISDPGGWTEAFF. CDR3 DNA sequence: TGTGCCATCAGTGACCCAGGAGGGTGGACTGAAGCTTTCTTT.

The V and J genes are TRBV6-2 or TRBV6-3 and TRBJ2-2, with D perhaps TRBD1 (6 bases). V lost 4 bases and J 1 base, leaving 10 bases between the germline ends. Germline CDR1 is MNHEY and CDR2 is SVGEGT. This CDR3 spans 15 amino acids. CDR3 coding DNA: TGTGCCAGCAGTTCCTGGACAGAGAACACCGGGGAGCTGTTTTTT. It yields the protein CASSSWTENTGELFF.

In this sample, this clonotype turned up a few times. The V call is TRBV7-8, the J call TRBJ1-5; D possibly corresponds to TRBD1 (5 bases). Germline-derived CDR1 and CDR2 are SGHVS and FQNEAQ. The CDR3 extends over 15 amino acids. V was cut by 8 bases and J by 4 bases, with 18 bases left in between. CDR3 region: CASGRGEVGNQPQHF. In DNA, the CDR3 is TGTGCCAGCGGTCGGGGCGAAGTGGGGAATCAGCCCCAGCATTTT.

The DNA of the CDR3 is TGTGCCAGCAGGCACTCGGACAGGGACTTCAATGAGCAGTTCTTC. Protein: CASRHSDRDFNEQFF. This chain connects TRBV4-2 to TRBJ2-1; 8 bases line up with TRBD1. From germline, CDR1 is LGHNA and CDR2 YNFKEQ. This CDR3 is 15 amino acids long. The trim removed 6 bases at V and 6 bases at J, leaving 10 bases unmatched.

This CDR3 reads CASSLGWSGDSYNEQFF. For the CDR3, the DNA is TGTGCCAGCAGCTTGGGGTGGTCGGGGGACTCCTACAATGAGCAGTTCTTC. The J gene is TRBJ2-1, the V gene TRBV7-9, with D possibly being TRBD2 (6 bases). With 3 bases removed from V and 0 bases from J, the gap between germline ends came to 15 bases. Germline CDR1 SEHNR, CDR2 FQNEAQ (reference sequence). The CDR3 length is 17 residues.

The chain couples TRBV20-1 to TRBJ2-7, with 8 bases that match TRBD1. Germline-derived CDR1 and CDR2 are DFQATT and SNEGSKA (reference sequence). This CDR3 contains 12 residues. After removal of 8 bases from V and 5 bases from J, the junction contained 8 bases not matched to a gene. CDR3 protein: CSPWTGRHEQYF. In nucleotides, the CDR3 is TGCAGTCCATGGACAGGGCGCCACGAGCAGTACTTC.

The rearrangement joins TRBV4-3 to TRBJ2-2; 10 bases map to TRBD1. Per the germline V gene, CDR1 is LGHNA and CDR2 is YSLEER. This CDR3 region has 15 residues. The V gene end was trimmed by 7 bases and the J gene end by 5 bases; junction bases not matched to a gene: 7. The DNA for the CDR3 is TGCGCCAGCACTCAGGGGACAGGGGAGACCGGGGAGCTGTTTTTT. It specifies CASTQGTGETGELFF.

This clonotype has just a few counts. V is TRBV29-1 and J is TRBJ2-3, with D possibly being TRBD2 (6 bases). V was trimmed by 6 bases and J by 1 base, leaving 17 bases between them. Per germline, CDR1 SQVTM and CDR2 ANQGSEA. The CDR3 is made up of 15 amino acids. The CDR3 DNA follows: TGCAGCGTCCAGCTGGGACTCCCGGGCACAGATACGCAGTATTTT. Translation gives CSVQLGLPGTDTQYF.

Only a few counts were recorded for this clonotype. For the CDR3, the DNA is TGCGCCAGCAGCTTGGCCGGCCGGGACGATACGCAGTATTTT. This sequence encodes CASSLAGRDDTQYF. The chain carries TRBV5-1 and TRBJ2-3; D tentatively fits TRBD1 or TRBD2 (5 bases each). The CDR3 sequence is 14 residues long. From germline, CDR1 is SGHRS and CDR2 YFSETQ. V was clipped by 0 bases and J by 6 bases, with 11 bases between them.

The rearrangement joins TRBV27 to TRBJ2-1; D gene unclear. V shed 7 bases and J shed 3 bases, with 16 bases lying between them. CDR1 and CDR2 from the germline V gene are MNHEY and SMNVEV (reference sequence). The CDR3 covers 15 residues. The CDR3 DNA reads as TGTGCCAGCACGAAGACGCTTGGGATCTACAATGAGCAGTTCTTC. Translated, it gives CASTKTLGIYNEQFF.

This clonotype has ten or more counts. This chain uses TRBV5-1 with TRBJ2-7; D might be TRBD1 or TRBD2, each matching 6 bases. Germline CDR1 and CDR2: SGHRS and YFSETQ. The CDR3 loop spans 12 amino acids. V lost 3 bases and J 7 bases, leaving 11 bases between the germline ends. The CDR3 nucleotides read TGCGCCAGCAGCTCACAGGGAGGTGAGCAGTACTTC. This encodes CASSSQGGEQYF.

The CDR3 coding sequence is TGTGCCAGCAGCTTAGGAATACCATTTAAGACTAGCGGGGGGCCCGATACGCAGTATTTT. Its translation: CASSLGIPFKTSGGPDTQYF. The chain couples TRBV5-6 to TRBJ2-3, with 13 bases lining up with TRBD2. The trim removed 2 bases at V and 6 bases at J, leaving 18 bases unmatched. The CDR3 consists of 20 residues. Per the germline V gene, CDR1 is SGHDT and CDR2 is YYEEEE. Full variable domain (remainder filled in from reference TRBV5-6 and TRBJ2-3): DAGVTQSPTHLIKTRGQQVTLRCSPKSGHDTVSWYQQALGQGPQFIFQYYEEEERQRGNFPDRFSGHQFPNYSSELNVNALLLGDSALYLCASSLGIPFKTSGGPDTQYFGPGTRLTVL.

The chain uses TRBV11-2 and TRBJ2-1, with 9 bases lining up with TRBD2. The length of the CDR3 is 16 residues. Unmatched junction bases numbered 8, after V lost 2 bases and J lost 6 bases. From germline, CDR1 is SGHAT and CDR2 FQNNGV. CDR3 in amino acids: CASSLLGRGGLNEQFF. CDR3 coding DNA: TGTGCCAGCAGCTTATTGGGGCGGGGGGGCCTCAATGAGCAGTTCTTC.

This clonotype came up a few times. The V call is TRBV6-5, the J call TRBJ2-7; the D gene could be TRBD1 or TRBD2 (5 bases each). The germline CDR1 and CDR2 sequences are MNHEY and SVGAGI. V was shortened by 0 bases and J by 2 bases, with 11 bases between the two germline ends. CDR3 length: 15 residues. The CDR3 region has the DNA TGTGCCAGCAGTTACTCGAGCCAGGGACCCTACGAGCAGTACTTC. This gives the protein CASSYSSQGPYEQYF.

This clonotype has a handful of counts. The J gene is TRBJ2-3, the V gene TRBV28, with D possibly being TRBD1 (6 bases). Trimming shortened V by 4 bases and J by 0 bases, and 8 bases separated the two germline ends. The CDR3 is 14 residues long. CDR1 and CDR2 (germline): MDHEN, SYDVKM. CDR3 sequence reads: CASSWGRSTDTQYF. The CDR3 region has the DNA TGTGCCAGCAGTTGGGGGCGCAGCACAGATACGCAGTATTTT.

With respect to this clonotype: Just one base apart from a much larger clone, this may be a read error. V and J are TRBV24-1 and TRBJ2-1, with D uncertain. V lost 6 bases and J lost 5, with 7 bases in between. The CDR3 is 12 residues long. In germline, CDR1 is KGHDR, CDR2 SFDVKD. The CDR3 region has the DNA TGTGCCACCAGTATGTGGAACAATGAGCAGTTCTTC. Amino acids: CATSMWNNEQFF.

This clonotype came up many times. The genes are TRBV20-1 and TRBJ2-7; 11 bases are a match to TRBD2. Unmatched junction bases numbered 8, after V lost 6 bases and J lost 4 bases. Germline lookup yields CDR1 DFQATT and CDR2 SNEGSKA (reference sequence). The CDR3 has 14 amino acids. CDR3 coding DNA: TGCAGTGCGCCAGGACTAGCGGGTCCATACGAGCAGTACTTC. It specifies CSAPGLAGPYEQYF.

CDR3 in DNA: TGCGCCAGCTCCATCACACCGAGCACAGATACGCAGTATTTT. Its protein is CASSITPSTDTQYF. The J gene is TRBJ2-3, the V gene TRBV5-1; D gene unclear. This CDR3 is built from 14 residues. Per germline, CDR1 SGHRS and CDR2 YFSETQ. Trimming removed 7 bases at V and 0 bases at J, with 12 bases between.

This clonotype was observed a handful of times. The chain couples TRBV4-2 to TRBJ2-1, with 11 positions matching TRBD2. CDR1 and CDR2 (germline): LGHNA, YNFKEQ. The J segment lost 1 base and the V segment lost 0 bases, leaving 8 bases of the junction unmatched. This CDR3 has 19 residues. The CDR3 loop reads CASSQDGLAGGPSYNEQFF. The CDR3 nucleotides read TGTGCCAGCAGCCAAGATGGGTTAGCGGGGGGGCCTTCCTACAATGAGCAGTTCTTC.

This clonotype was observed a few times. This chain links TRBV5-1 with TRBJ2-7; the match to TRBD2 covers 12 bases. The CDR3 consists of 16 residues. Germline assignment: CDR1 SGHRS and CDR2 YFSETQ. Unmatched junction bases numbered 9, after V lost 3 bases and J lost 5 bases. DNA of the CDR3: TGCGCCAGCAGCTCGCTAGGACTAGCGGGGCCGAACGAGCAGTACTTC. As protein: CASSSLGLAGPNEQYF.

This clonotype was observed a handful of times. CDR3: CASSKSPGGGFQTQYF. DNA of the CDR3: TGTGCCAGCAGCAAGTCCCCTGGGGGGGGCTTTCAGACCCAGTACTTC. The genes are TRBV6-5 and TRBJ2-5; perhaps TRBD2 as D (7 bases). Between the trimmed V and J ends, which lost 6 bases and 6 bases, there was a span of 23 bases. This CDR3 contains 16 residues. Germline loops: CDR1 MNHEY, CDR2 SVGAGI.

The CDR3 spells CASSQTDLGAFF. CDR3 DNA: TGTGCCAGCAGCCAAACAGACCTTGGAGCTTTCTTT. The chain has TRBV3-1 and TRBJ1-1; the D is unclear. The CDR3 has 12 amino acids. The V end was cut by 2 bases, the J end by 10 bases, with 11 bases between. Germline lookup yields CDR1 LGHDT and CDR2 YNNKEL (reference sequence).